This TCR beta chain was captured in a study of neurological immune-mediated disorders (dated by TCRdb to between 2017 and 2020). Context from the whole study: Among the approximately 35 multiple sclerosis patients, relapsing-remitting MS accounted for about 31 and secondary progressive MS accounted for 3. The cohort comprised 68 subjects: around 15 HAM/TSP patients, some 34 multiple sclerosis patients and some 20 healthy controls. Longitudinal samples, technical triplicates and paired sorted CD4+ and CD8+ T-cell subsets, alongside PBMC samples, were included among the approximately 110 TCR-beta libraries. Peripheral blood TCR-beta repertoires from patients with HTLV-I-associated myelopathy (HAM/TSP), patients with multiple sclerosis, and healthy controls were compared in the study using UMI-based sequencing.

cDNA was synthesized by template-switch 5'RACE using a primer with a 10-nucleotide random unique molecular identifier that tagged each TCR transcript. Each sequencing run produced over 190 million TCR-beta sequences covering 15-18 subjects. The RNeasy kit was used for extraction of total RNA. The KAPA Real-time Library Amplification kit was used to amplify TCR-beta VDJ regions with primers targeting the TCR constant region and the 5'RACE anchor. A first PCR added sample indexes and Illumina adaptors, after which a second PCR increased the library yield. After purification with Ampure beads, the TCR product of roughly 650 bp was size-selected on a 2% E-gel SizeSelection system. Library quality was checked on a Bioanalyzer, concentration was measured with Qubit, and libraries were quantified with the Kapa Library Quantification kit before pooling. An Illumina HiSeq 2500 sequenced the libraries paired-end 2 x 150 bp. To increase sequence diversity, roughly 23-30% phiX was spiked into each library pool. As for the authors' bioinformatics: The UMI-based MiGEC pipeline processed quality-filtered reads and removed over 75% of raw TCR sequences during error correction. IMGT germline references were used for alignment of VDJ genes, and clonotypes were defined by a unique CDR3 amino acid sequence together with V-J genes. Clonal expansion, Shannon diversity and CDR3 relatedness were evaluated with VDJtools (CalcPairwiseDistances, ClusterSamples), while phylogenetic trees were built in CLCbio workbench. Expanded clones were defined as having at least 8 unique UMIs, based on coefficient-of-variation modelling across technical triplicates. Using fastp at Q25 and MiXCR, TCRdb reprocessed the public reads and kept productive beta chains. Rows are combined by CDR3 protein, so each entry shows the most common genes and DNA. TCRdb's processing, not the authors' own work, is the source of the V and J calls. The sample has under 60,000 distinct CDR3 sequences on record, 4.5% to 7% of them singletons. The ten largest clones capture 1.4% to 1.5% of the sample.

Ten or more counts support this clonotype. Its specific antigen is unknown. No per-base quality is available; no much larger clone lies one base away. For the sorted-subset TCR libraries, the starting material was roughly 1 million sorted CD4+ or CD8+ T cells. The multiple sclerosis patients were enrolled in a US clinical protocol that used magnetic resonance imaging to evaluate disease progression. PBMCs were separated from peripheral blood using Ficoll-Hypaque density gradient centrifugation and then cryopreserved in liquid nitrogen. The study also sequenced paired sorted CD4+ and CD8+ subsets from healthy controls, HAM/TSP patients and MS patients. Taken from cysteine to phenylalanine, the CDR3 has 15 residues. The kept DNA is CDR3 alone, 45 bases in frame from the first base. V and J lose 1 base and 3 bases, and a span of 10 bases separates them. CDR1 and CDR2 were assigned from the germline V gene as SGHTA and FQGNSA.

Broad study findings and their caveats: Expanded clones from different subjects shared no identical CDR3 amino acid sequences, which suggests that TCR-beta repertoires were private in all groups. The MS cluster showed no association with clinical or MRI features, and the authors stated that larger cohorts are needed. Repertoires from 18 of 34 MS patients were grouped by phylogenetic analysis into a cluster of related CDR3 sequences, suggesting a possible repertoire-level signature. TCR clonal expansion was highest in HAM/TSP patients and lowest in MS patients, with MS patients falling below even healthy controls.

The chain is assembled from TRBV7-2 and TRBJ1-5; there is no confident call for the D gene. The TCR comes from a woman between 18 and 29 years old with multiple sclerosis. The sequenced material came from CD4+ T cells from blood. The CDR3 in this case is CASSLVYSPNQPQHF. DNA sequence: TGTGCCAGCAGCTTAGTTTACAGCCCCAATCAGCCCCAGCATTTT. Reference TRBV7-2 and TRBJ1-5 proteins supply the regions before and after the CDR3; the full variable domain is: GAGVSQSPSNKVTEKGKDVELRCDPISGHTALYWYRQSLGQGLEFLIYFQGNSAPDKSGLPSDRFSAERTGGSVSTLTIQRTQQEDSAVYLCASSLVYSPNQPQHFGDGTRLSIL.